This T cell receptor beta chain was found in a study of cytomegalovirus exposure and HLA in healthy donors. PCR was performed using 60 Vbeta and 13 Jbeta primers. Sequencing was performed with immunoSEQ multiplex PCR; in TCRdb, only in-frame clones are kept and a portion is missing. The table has around 84,000 clones, about 77% seen once. The CDR3 length is 14 residues. This TCR was recovered from a man aged 50-60 years in good health and CMV-seronegative. The material sequenced was PBMCs. The genes are TRBV21-1 and TRBJ1-4; TRBD1, the D gene given by the table, was not confirmed from the DNA. TRBV21-1 counts as a pseudogene. The CDR3 protein is CASSKQGSNEKLFF. The CDR3 DNA reads TGTGCCAGCAGCAAACAGGGCTCGAATGAAAAACTGTTTTTT.